Each of the 17 T cell receptor beta chains below was sequenced from the same sample in a study of cytomegalovirus exposure and HLA in healthy donors (dated by TCRdb to 2016 to 2017). The library was made by the immunoSEQ multiplex PCR assay. For the multiplex PCR, a mixture combining 60 forward primers for TCR Vbeta segments and 13 reverse primers for TCR Jbeta segments was used. In TCRdb, the immuneACCESS table is reduced to in-frame sequences with V and J assigned. These tables do not hold every clone; where another copy was compared, an unresolved V gene accounts for under half, and the others remain unexplained. The sample records roughly 130,000 clones, about 80% of which are singletons. The top ten constitute about 2% of the sample. The specimen was PBMCs. Source of these receptors: a man in his late teens or twenties in good health and CMV-seronegative.

This chain links TRBV5-8 with TRBJ1-2; a weak D match, TRBD1 (5 bases). Germline lookup yields CDR1 SGHTS and CDR2 YDEGEE. V was pared by 4 bases and J by 2 bases, with 15 bases between. The CDR3 runs 15 residues. The CDR3 spells CASSPYSGGNYGYTF. The CDR3 DNA reads TGTGCCAGCAGCCCCTACAGTGGGGGGAACTATGGCTACACCTTC.

CDR3 amino acids: CASSRRGGGGDNSPLHF. CDR3 DNA: TGTGCCAGCAGCCGCCGTGGGGGGGGAGGTGATAATTCACCCCTCCACTTT. The rearrangement links TRBV11-1 to TRBJ1-6, with a weak D call TRBD1 (5 bases). This CDR3 comprises 17 residues. Per the germline V gene, CDR1 is SGHAT and CDR2 is FQDESV (reference sequence). Trimming took off 5 bases at V and 5 bases at J, with 19 bases between the two ends.

Comment on this clone: One end of the junction varies from germline; a read error may be responsible. The same CDR3 is also encoded by other DNA sequences in this sample. The genes are TRBV30 and TRBJ2-1, with 9 bases fitting TRBD2. CDR3 length: 14 amino acids. Germline assignment: CDR1 GTSNPN and CDR2 SVGIG (reference sequence). The CDR3 region has the DNA TGTGCCTGGAGGCGCCTAGCGGGATACAACGAGCAGTTCTTC. Translation: CAWRRLAGYNEQFF. The whole variable domain, filled in from reference TRBV30 and TRBJ2-1, reads SQTIHQWPATLVQPVGSPLSLECTVEGTSNPNLYWYRQAAGRGLQLLFYSVGIGQISSEVPQNLSASRPQDRQFILSSKKLLLSDSGFYLCAWRRLAGYNEQFFGPGTRLTVL.

The rearrangement links TRBV6-1 to TRBJ1-1, with unresolved D. The V end lost 3 bases, the J end lost 8 bases, and 13 bases lay between the germline ends. This CDR3 comprises 13 residues. CDR1 and CDR2 from the germline V gene are MNHNS and SASEGT. The CDR3 bases are TGTGCCAGCAGTGAGTTGTTAGAAGAGGAAGCTTTCTTT. Translation gives CASSELLEEEAFF.

The rearrangement uses TRBV7-8 and TRBJ1-5; D may be TRBD1 (6 bases). Trimming shortened V by 5 bases and J by 0 bases, and 17 bases separated the two germline ends. CDR3 length: 17 residues. Germline lookup yields CDR1 SGHVS and CDR2 FQNEAQ. The CDR3, as DNA: TGTGCCAGCAGCCTAGGACAGCCCGTAAATAGCAATCAGCCCCAGCATTTT. This encodes CASSLGQPVNSNQPQHF.

The V gene is TRBV18, the J gene TRBJ2-7; TRBD2 aligns across 8 bases. Germline-derived CDR1 and CDR2 are KGHSH and LQKENI. V gave up 3 bases and J gave up 5 bases; unmatched junction bases: 9. This CDR3 region has 15 residues. DNA for the CDR3: TGTGCCAGCTCACCGGTAAGCGGGAGCAACAACGAGCAGTACTTC. Residues: CASSPVSGSNNEQYF.

This clone has a handful of counts. The rearrangement links TRBV18 to TRBJ2-1; 7 bases fit TRBD1. The CDR3 loop spans 13 amino acids. Germline V lookup: CDR1 KGHSH, CDR2 LQKENI. J lost 6 bases, V lost 8 bases, and 7 bases had no gene match. CDR3 coding DNA: TGTGCCAGCACCAACAGGGGTAGCAATGAGCAGTTCTTC. Translation gives CASTNRGSNEQFF.

This clone was recorded only once. The chain combines TRBV12-5 with TRBJ1-2; D uncertain. Germline V gives CDR1 LGHNT, CDR2 FRNRAP. V lost 0 bases, J lost 7 bases, and 18 bases lay in between. This CDR3 contains 16 residues. CDR3 in amino acids: CASGLVQGYLAGGYTF. The DNA of the CDR3 is TGTGCTAGTGGTTTGGTACAAGGGTACCTAGCGGGTGGCTACACCTTC.

This clone has a single count. J is TRBJ2-5 and V is TRBV2, with a tentative D call TRBD1 (7 bases). V was cut by 4 bases and J by 5 bases, with 14 bases left in between. This CDR3 has 14 amino acids. Germline V CDR1 and CDR2: SNHLY, FYNNEI. CDR3 in amino acids: CASSGVRGAETQYF. For the CDR3, the DNA is TGTGCCAGCAGTGGTGTCAGGGGGGCCGAGACCCAGTACTTC.

This clone was observed a single time. V and J are TRBV14 and TRBJ2-2, with 10 bases fitting TRBD1. This CDR3 has 16 amino acids. The trim removed 4 bases at V and 3 bases at J, leaving 5 bases unmatched. Germline CDR1 SGHDN, CDR2 FVKESK. The CDR3 nucleotides are TGTGCCAGCAGCCTATGGACAGGGGGTGACACCGGGGAGCTGTTTTTT. This encodes CASSLWTGGDTGELFF.

The chain couples TRBV6-5 to TRBJ2-3, with 11 bases identical to TRBD2. Germline trimming cut 2 bases from V and 1 base from J; bases unmatched to any gene: 2. The CDR3 is 16 amino acids. CDR1 and CDR2 (germline): MNHEY, SVGAGI. In DNA, the CDR3 is TGTGCCAGCAGTTACCGTAGCGGGAGGGGCACAGATACGCAGTATTTT. Translating gives CASSYRSGRGTDTQYF.

The chain carries TRBV4-1 and TRBJ1-6; 10 bases match TRBD1. The CDR3 consists of 15 residues. Germline assignment: CDR1 MGHRA and CDR2 YSYEKL. The junction had 0 bases not matched to a gene; V was cut back by 0 bases and J by 7 bases. CDR3 DNA: TGCGCCAGCAGCCAAGAGGGACAGGGGAATTCACCCCTCCACTTT. Its translation: CASSQEGQGNSPLHF.

V usage is TRBV4-1 and J usage is TRBJ2-1; D unclear. Germline lookup yields CDR1 MGHRA and CDR2 YSYEKL. Trimming stripped 1 base from V and 6 bases from J, with 13 bases between. This CDR3 is built from 15 residues. CDR3 in amino acids: CASSQVSPMANEQFF. As DNA, the CDR3 is TGCGCCAGCAGCCAAGTTTCCCCAATGGCCAATGAGCAGTTCTTC.

The gene calls are TRBV28 and TRBJ2-2; 7 nucleotides align to TRBD1. In germline, CDR1 is MDHEN, CDR2 SYDVKM. This CDR3 comprises 20 residues. J gave up 2 bases and V 6 bases, and 21 bases lay outside the gene matches. CDR3 in DNA: TGTGCCAGCAGGGGCAGGGGGTACCGAAATTTTGAAGAAAACACCGGGGAGCTGTTTTTT. Translated: CASRGRGYRNFEENTGELFF.

J is TRBJ2-1 and V is TRBV11-2, with D unresolved. Germline values: CDR1 SGHAT, CDR2 FQNNGV. Between the trimmed V and J ends, which lost 5 bases and 12 bases, there was a span of 14 bases. CDR3 length: 12 residues. In nucleotides, the CDR3 is TGTGCCAGCAGCCCACCTCCGCAGCGGCAGTTCTTC. Translating gives CASSPPPQRQFF.

The V and J genes are TRBV30 and TRBJ2-7; 10 bases agree with TRBD1. CDR1 is GTSNPN, CDR2 SVGIG, per germline (reference sequence). The CDR3 contains 14 residues. The V and J ends lost 2 bases and 3 bases, in that order; junction bases with no gene match: 4. CDR3 loop: CAWSKGDRGYEQYF. CDR3 nucleotide sequence: TGTGCCTGGAGTAAGGGGGACAGGGGCTACGAGCAGTACTTC.

This sequence joins TRBV27 and TRBJ2-4; possible D gene TRBD1, 6 bases. The CDR3 spans 16 residues. V dropped 2 bases and J dropped 0 bases, with 11 bases sitting between them. The germline V gene encodes CDR1 MNHEY and CDR2 SMNVEV (reference sequence). CDR3 residues: CASSLAGTIAKNIQYF. The DNA for the CDR3 is TGTGCCAGCAGTTTAGCCGGGACAATAGCCAAAAACATTCAGTACTTC.